Sequencing of this T cell receptor beta chain was carried out in a study of CD8+ T cells in alopecia areata (dated by TCRdb to about 2018). Turning to the overall study: Treated patients were enrolled in an open-label pilot trial of oral tofacitinib at 5 to 10 mg twice daily for moderate-to-severe alopecia areata. Patients received tofacitinib for 6 to 18 months and were then followed off drug for 6 months to check for delayed response and recurrence. In treated patients, disease severity was measured using the SALT score, which gives the percentage of scalp surface area affected. High-throughput TCRbeta sequencing was used to examine T cell clonal expansion in alopecia areata in both the C3H/HeJ mouse model and human patients. On the human side, TCRbeta sequencing was run on scalp tissue and on sorted CD4+ and CD8+ peripheral blood T cells from healthy controls and from alopecia areata patients with either patchy or totalis/universalis disease. Biopsies were taken from tofacitinib-treated patients at baseline and again at 4 and 24 weeks into treatment, and several of those patients also had a later scalp biopsy. Scalp clonality was compared across normal scalp (n=4), patchy alopecia areata scalp (n=8), and alopecia totalis/universalis scalp (n=8). RNA came from the PAXgene miRNA kit for fixed scalp, the miRNeasy kit for PBMCs, and the RNeasy kit for mouse skin. TCRbeta CDR3 regions were amplified by immunoSEQ multiplex PCR using 35 Vbeta forward and 13 Jbeta reverse primers.

Library generation was performed with the immunoSEQ multiplex PCR assay. To provide template for TCR sequencing, every sample had RNA extracted and reverse transcribed into cDNA. SuperScript III was used to make first-strand cDNA, primed with a 2:1 mix of oligo-dT and random hexamers. A synthetic immune receptor repertoire was used to gauge amplification bias, and whatever bias remained was removed computationally. In the original analysis: Raw reads were preprocessed to remove errors, and CDR3 was defined according to IMGT conventions as the region from the conserved cysteine to phenylalanine. Clonality was computed by normalizing Shannon entropy by log2 of the number of productive unique TCRs and subtracting the result from 1. Whether each scalp clone was CD4 or CD8 was inferred by checking scalp TCRbeta sequences against the CD4 and CD8 repertoires from sorted blood. Drawn from immuneACCESS, this table holds only the in-frame rearrangements with V and J called that TCRdb kept. Clones are partly lost; checked studies trace under half to an unresolved V gene and leave the rest unexplained. V, J and clone size derive from that table, while D and trimming were established from the DNA sequence. A total of about 210,000 clones appear in this sample, 64% of them only once. The ten biggest clones cover about 4.2% of the sample.

The time point label on this specimen signifies: less than five weeks on oral tofacitinib. The sample's treatment or condition label, decoded: oral pan-JAK inhibitor, 5-10 mg twice daily. Lesional scalp punch biopsies and peripheral blood were obtained from alopecia areata patients. PBMCs were separated by density centrifugation and stained for CD3, CD4 and CD8, after which CD4+ and CD8+ T cells were sorted on a FACSAria. Remarks on this clone: The antigen it recognizes is unknown. No qualities accompany the bases; no much larger clone lies one base away.

Results and caveats for the whole study, not just this receptor: During tofacitinib treatment, many expanded lesional clones stuck around in both scalp and blood, and this persistence may partly explain why relapse happens after treatment is stopped. Because the treated cohort was small and had just a single nonresponder, larger studies are needed to establish links between baseline CD8+ expansion and response. Shared TCR sequences between patients were less evident than in mice, which may be partly attributable to HLA diversity in the patient population. Lesional scalp, especially in alopecia totalis/universalis, showed higher clonality and more expanded CD8+ clones than normal scalp, suggesting antigenic drive. Resident alphabeta T cells in normal human skin are also sequenced, complicating scalp TCR repertoire analysis, unlike mouse skin dominated by gammadelta T cells. Tofacitinib significantly decreased scalp clonality and the number of expanded CD8+ clones among the top 100 scalp clones.

This clonotype was obtained from a human donor with alopecia areata. The sample in question was CD4+ T cells sorted from blood, obtained at week 4, from a patient treated with tofacitinib.

Here the CDR3 is given as CASSHSGVGYTF. The DNA is as follows: TGCGCCAGCAGCCATTCAGGGGTTGGCTACACCTTC. The chain employs TRBV4-3 and TRBJ1-2; the best D guess is TRBD1, with 6 bases matching. For CDR1 and CDR2, the germline V gene lists LGHNA and YSLEER. V is reduced by 3 bases and J by 7 bases, leaving a spacing of 9 bases between them. Taken from cysteine to phenylalanine, the CDR3 has 12 residues. Here the CDR3 DNA is all that survives: 36 bases in frame from base 1.